This TCR beta chain originates from a study of blood T cells in healthy people across ages. Broader study findings: It was the long-lived donors that had more naive CD4+ cells and higher diversity than aged donors.

A word on this clonotype: No antigen is known for it.

A second PCR, run for roughly 7 to 12 cycles, used a sample-barcoded 5' primer plus a J-beta primer mix. Using its own MiXCR run on the 5' RACE reads, TCRdb lists one record per CDR3 protein. The sample lists about 680,000 distinct CDR3 sequences, approximately 50% occurring once. The CDR3 has 17 residues. V was clipped by 1 base and J by 0 bases, with 13 bases between them. From germline, CDR1 is SGHTA and CDR2 FQGTGA. Per individual sample, total RNA of at least 5.5 micrograms was extracted. The receptor's source is an older woman in good health. Sequenced input: blood. The chain employs TRBV7-3 and TRBJ2-1, with D tentatively TRBD1 (5 bases). The CDR3 sequence: CASSLKEKGNSYNEQFF. The CDR3 DNA follows: TGTGCCAGCAGCTTAAAGGAAAAGGGGAACTCCTACAATGAGCAGTTCTTC.